This TCR beta chain originates from a study of T cells after yellow fever vaccination. Whole-study findings and limits: Weaker, the secondary response had a peak occurring faster, on day 5 versus 15.

Each CDR3 protein is one row after TCRdb ran MiXCR on the 5' RACE reads. The sample yields about 230,000 distinct CDR3 sequences, 6.7% seen once. This clonotype has a handful of counts. Its cognate antigen is unknown. CDR1 and CDR2 from the germline V gene are SEHNR and FQNEAQ (reference sequence). This CDR3 contains 15 residues. The trim removed 3 bases at V and 9 bases at J, leaving 9 bases unmatched. The chain links TRBV7-9 to TRBJ2-2; TRBD1 matches at 8 bases. Here the sequenced sample was CD4+ T cells sorted from PBMCs, taken on the day of the yellow fever booster vaccination. This receptor was taken from a man aged 25-45 years who received the YFV17D yellow fever vaccine. The CDR3 protein is CASSFRPGGAWELFF. The CDR3 DNA sequence: TGTGCCAGCAGCTTCCGACCAGGGGGCGCCTGGGAGCTGTTTTTT.